What follows is one TCR beta chain and its context. Its antigen is not known. This sample stems from a study of PD-L1 blockade in urothelial cancer. Whole-study findings and limits: Each patient yielded one FFPE tumor sample, not obtained immediately pretreatment.

The repertoire was sequenced with immunoSEQ multiplex PCR; TCRdb's copy has only in-frame clones and lacks some. Of roughly 1,800 clones in the sample, around 35% were seen once. This clonotype was obtained from a man aged 60-69 years with urothelial cancer. Material: tumor tissue, obtained before atezolizumab (anti-PD-L1) treatment.

The CDR3 region has the DNA TGTGCCTGGTATACAGGGGGCGCGACGGCTGAAGCTTTCTTT. Amino acid sequence: CAWYTGGATAEAFF. This chain connects TRBV30 to TRBJ1-1; 9 bases are shared with TRBD1. The germline V gene has CDR1 GTSNPN and CDR2 SVGIG (reference sequence). The CDR3 covers 14 residues. V gave up 5 bases and J gave up 6 bases; unmatched junction bases: 10.